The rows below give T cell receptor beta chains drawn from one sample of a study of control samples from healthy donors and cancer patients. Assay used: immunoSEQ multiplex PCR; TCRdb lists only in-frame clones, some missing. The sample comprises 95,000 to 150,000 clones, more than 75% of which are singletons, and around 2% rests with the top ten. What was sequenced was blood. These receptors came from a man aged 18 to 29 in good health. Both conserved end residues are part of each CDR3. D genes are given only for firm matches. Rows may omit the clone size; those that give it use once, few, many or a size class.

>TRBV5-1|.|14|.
CASTTGRPNEKLFF
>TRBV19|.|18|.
CASSSPLGLARFTDTQYF
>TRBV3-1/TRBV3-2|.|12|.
CASSLSENTIYF
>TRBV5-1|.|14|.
CASSLPTANTEAFF
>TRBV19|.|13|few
CASRWQGEGAQHF
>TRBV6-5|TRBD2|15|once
CASSAGTRVYNEQFF
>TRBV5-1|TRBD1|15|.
CASSLQDREKQPQHF
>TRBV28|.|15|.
CASSLVVGMDEKLFF
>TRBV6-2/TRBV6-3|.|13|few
CASSYGGRSPQHF
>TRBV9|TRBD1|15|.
CASSVEGGRDTEAFF
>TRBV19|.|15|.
CASSDGGGAGQPQHF
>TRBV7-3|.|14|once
CASSLEGRDYGYTF
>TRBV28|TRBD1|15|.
CASSKNRGDHQPQHF
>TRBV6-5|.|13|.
CASRPYSGGELFF
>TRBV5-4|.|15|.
CASSLGQGKTEKLFF
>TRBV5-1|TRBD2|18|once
CASSSGLEREAREETQYF
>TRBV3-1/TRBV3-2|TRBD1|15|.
CASSQGSGTASSYTF
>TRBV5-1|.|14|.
CASSLEGVQETQYF
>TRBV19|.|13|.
CASIGGRVYGYTF
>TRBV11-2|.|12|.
CASSRPSLEQYF
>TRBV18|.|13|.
CASSPPSGNEAFF
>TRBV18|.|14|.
CASSPTAEGTEAFF
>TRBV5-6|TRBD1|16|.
CASSPGTGSDNQPQHF
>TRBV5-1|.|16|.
CASSPPLQRMNTEAFF
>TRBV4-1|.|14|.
CASSNRALNTEAFF
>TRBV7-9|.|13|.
CASLGQPNTEAFF
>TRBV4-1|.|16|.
CASSQDEGVSSYGYTF
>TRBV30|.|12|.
CAWSVIAPTQYF
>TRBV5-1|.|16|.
CASSLEGSATNEKLFF
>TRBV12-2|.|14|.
CASRLGLAKNIQYF
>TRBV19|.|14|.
CASTGLEPIEKLFF
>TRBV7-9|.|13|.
CASSARTNREQYF
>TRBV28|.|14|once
CASSKMDSPREQYF
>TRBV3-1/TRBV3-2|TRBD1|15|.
CASSIDRGGNTEAFF
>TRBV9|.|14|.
CASSGQGGNQPQHF
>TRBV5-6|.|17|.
CASSLGQGISTNEKLFF
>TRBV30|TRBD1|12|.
CAWSTGQGIFHF
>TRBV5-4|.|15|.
CASSLAPADQETQYF
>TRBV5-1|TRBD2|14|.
CASSSGLVLNEQFF
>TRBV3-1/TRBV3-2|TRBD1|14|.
CASSPRQGAGGYTF
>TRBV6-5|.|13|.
CASRPTGEETQYF
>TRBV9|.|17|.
CASSVDGQPHSGNTIYF
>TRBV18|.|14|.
CASSPPGVGPGYTF
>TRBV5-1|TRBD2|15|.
CASRPRTSGYNEQFF
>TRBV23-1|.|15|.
CASTHSGIPGNTIYF
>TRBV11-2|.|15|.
CASSLQGGSANEQFF
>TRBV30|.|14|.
CAWSFTSSGNTIYF
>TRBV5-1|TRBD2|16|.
CASSLIAGGAVETQYF
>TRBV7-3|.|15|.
CASSLKSSSSYEQYF
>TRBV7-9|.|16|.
CASSLWLGQHTGELFF
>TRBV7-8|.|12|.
CASSGTGTEAFF
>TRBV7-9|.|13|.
CASLFTLKNEQFF
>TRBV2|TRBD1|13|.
CASSGQGTVTYFF
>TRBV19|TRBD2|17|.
CASSGRLAGGSTDTQYF
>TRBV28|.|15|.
CASSLRGAGNNEQFF
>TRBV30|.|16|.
CAWMVSGPYISYEQYF
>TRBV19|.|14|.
CASSIERRRNEQFF
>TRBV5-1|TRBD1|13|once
CASSQGQAYEQYF
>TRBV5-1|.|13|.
CASSFLRSYEQYF
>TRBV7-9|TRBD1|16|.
CASSSGTGHSSYEQYF